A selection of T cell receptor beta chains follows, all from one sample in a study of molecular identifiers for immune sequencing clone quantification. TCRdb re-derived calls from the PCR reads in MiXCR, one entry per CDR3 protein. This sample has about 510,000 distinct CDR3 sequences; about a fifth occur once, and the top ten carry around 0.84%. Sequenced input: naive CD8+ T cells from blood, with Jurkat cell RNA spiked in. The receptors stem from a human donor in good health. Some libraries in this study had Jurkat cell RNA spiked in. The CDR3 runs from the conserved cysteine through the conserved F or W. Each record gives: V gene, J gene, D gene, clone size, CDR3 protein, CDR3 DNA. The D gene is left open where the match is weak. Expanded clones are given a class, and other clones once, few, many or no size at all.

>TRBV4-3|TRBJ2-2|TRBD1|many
CASSPDRFNTGELFF
TGCGCCAGCAGCCCGGACAGGTTTAACACCGGGGAGCTGTTTTTT
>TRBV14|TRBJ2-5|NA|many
CASSQVLGFQETQYF
TGTGCCAGCAGCCAGGTATTGGGTTTTCAAGAGACCCAGTACTTC
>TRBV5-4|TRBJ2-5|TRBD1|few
CASNTGGQGGETQYF
TGTGCCAGTAATACCGGAGGACAGGGAGGTGAGACCCAGTACTTC
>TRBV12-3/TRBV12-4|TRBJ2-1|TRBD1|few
CASSLTEHRPGQGRFF
TGTGCCAGCAGTTTAACGGAACACAGACCGGGACAGGGAAGATTCTTC
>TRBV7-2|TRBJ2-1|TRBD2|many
CASSSGLALGEQFF
TGTGCCAGCAGCTCGGGACTAGCGTTAGGTGAGCAGTTCTTC
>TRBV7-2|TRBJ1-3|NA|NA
CASSAKLSRGRWGNTIYF
TGTGCCAGCAGCGCGAAACTCTCCCGGGGTCGCTGGGGAAACACCATATATTTT
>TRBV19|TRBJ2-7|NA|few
CASSIGTRGNYEQYF
TGTGCCAGTAGTATCGGGACACGGGGTAACTACGAGCAGTACTTC
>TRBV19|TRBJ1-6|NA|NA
CASSVDIAGSPLHF
TGTGCCAGTAGTGTGGACATCGCCGGGTCACCCCTCCACTTT
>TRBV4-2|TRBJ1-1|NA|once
CASSLEPDYTEAFF
TGTGCCAGCAGCTTGGAGCCAGACTACACTGAAGCTTTCTTT
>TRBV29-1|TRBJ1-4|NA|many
CSVAGLGEKLFF
TGCAGCGTTGCAGGGCTGGGTGAAAAACTGTTTTTT
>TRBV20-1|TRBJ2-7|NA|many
CSARERYEQYF
TGCAGTGCTAGAGAAAGATACGAGCAGTACTTC
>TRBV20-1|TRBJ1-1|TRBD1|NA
CSASSGGLEAFF
TGCAGTGCTTCCTCAGGGGGCCTTGAAGCTTTCTTT
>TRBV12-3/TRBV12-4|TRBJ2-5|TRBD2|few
CASSLLAGVPDQYF
TGTGCCAGCAGTTTACTAGCGGGGGTCCCGGACCAGTACTTC
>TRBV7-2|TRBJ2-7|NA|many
CASSLERRLVYEQYF
TGTGCCAGCAGCTTGGAGCGGCGGTTGGTGTACGAGCAGTACTTC
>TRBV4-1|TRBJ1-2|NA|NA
CASSHFDGYTF
TGCGCCAGCAGCCATTTTGATGGCTACACCTTC
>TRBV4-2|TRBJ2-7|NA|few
CASSQVSGGGGGEQYF
TGTGCCAGCAGCCAAGTAAGTGGAGGAGGGGGAGGCGAGCAGTACTTC
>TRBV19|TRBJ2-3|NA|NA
CASGRGADTQYF
TGTGCCAGCGGACGGGGTGCAGATACGCAGTATTTT
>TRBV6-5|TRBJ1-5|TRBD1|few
CASRSQGAHQPQHF
TGTGCCAGCCGGTCGCAGGGGGCCCATCAGCCCCAGCATTTT
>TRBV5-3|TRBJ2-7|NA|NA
CASSQGRNTYEQYF
TGTGCCAGCAGCCAAGGCAGGAACACCTACGAGCAGTACTTC
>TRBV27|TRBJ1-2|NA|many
CASSFRLPNYGYTF
TGTGCCAGCAGTTTCCGACTGCCTAACTATGGCTACACCTTC
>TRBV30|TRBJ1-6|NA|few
CAWSGAGDSPLHF
TGTGCCTGGAGTGGAGCAGGCGATTCACCCCTCCACTTT
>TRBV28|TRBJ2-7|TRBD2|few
CASSTELPTSRSSYEQYF
TGTGCCAGCAGTACGGAACTCCCGACTAGCAGATCCTCCTACGAGCAGTACTTC
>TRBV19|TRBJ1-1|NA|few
CASTPLEGTEAFF
TGTGCCAGTACTCCCCTCGAGGGAACTGAAGCTTTCTTT
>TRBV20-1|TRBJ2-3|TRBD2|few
CSAWSGRGFYTQYF
TGCAGTGCCTGGAGCGGGAGGGGATTTTATACGCAGTATTTT
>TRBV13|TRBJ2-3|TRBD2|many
CASSLRSTSGADTQYF
TGTGCCAGCAGCCTAAGATCTACTAGCGGGGCTGATACGCAGTATTTT
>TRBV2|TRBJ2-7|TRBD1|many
CASSVGTASYEQYF
TGTGCCAGCAGTGTTGGGACAGCCTCCTACGAGCAGTACTTC
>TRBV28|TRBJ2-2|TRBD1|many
CASSLFSGTGDTGELFF
TGTGCCAGCAGTTTATTTTCCGGGACAGGGGACACCGGGGAGCTGTTTTTT
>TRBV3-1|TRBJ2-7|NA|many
CASSPAPGQSYEQYF
TGTGCCAGCAGCCCCGCCCCCGGACAGTCCTACGAGCAGTACTTC
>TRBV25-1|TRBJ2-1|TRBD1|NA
CASSELEDGRGFWLEQFF
TGTGCCAGCAGTGAATTAGAGGATGGCAGGGGGTTTTGGCTTGAGCAGTTCTTC
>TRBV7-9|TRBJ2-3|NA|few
CASSIQTGPTDTQYF
TGTGCCAGCAGCATCCAGACAGGACCCACAGATACGCAGTATTTT
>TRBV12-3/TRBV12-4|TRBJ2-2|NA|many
CASTWGDGDPDTGELFF
TGTGCCAGCACCTGGGGGGATGGGGACCCAGACACCGGGGAGCTGTTTTTT